These 26 T cell receptor beta chains share one sample of origin, sequenced in a study of lymphopenia after photon versus proton radiotherapy. Sequencing was performed with immunoSEQ multiplex PCR; in TCRdb, only in-frame clones are kept and a portion is missing. The profile covers approximately 12,000 clones, with around 90% appearing a single time and 3.5% taken by the ten largest. Specimen: peripheral blood, collected from a patient treated with photon-based radiotherapy. The receptor source for this set is a man aged 60 to 75 with pancreatic cancer.

The V call is TRBV4-1, the J call TRBJ2-5; 7 bases align to TRBD2. The CDR3 sequence is 16 residues long. Germline V gene data show CDR1 as MGHRA and CDR2 as YSYEKL. Trimming removed 3 bases from V and 7 bases from J; junction bases left unmatched: 14. CDR3 amino acids: CASSHERGANRGTQYF. As DNA, the CDR3 is TGCGCCAGCAGCCATGAGCGGGGAGCCAATCGAGGGACCCAGTACTTC.

This clone has only a few counts. J is TRBJ2-5 and V is TRBV5-1; 8 nucleotides line up with TRBD2. The ends lost 2 bases at V and 1 base at J; junction bases unmatched: 10. Germline values: CDR1 SGHRS, CDR2 YFSETQ. The CDR3 loop spans 17 amino acids. The chain's CDR3 is CASSFPQASGFQETQYF. CDR3 in DNA: TGCGCCAGCAGCTTCCCCCAGGCTAGCGGGTTCCAAGAGACCCAGTACTTC.

This clone is a singleton in its sample. The genes are TRBV4-3 and TRBJ1-1, with D unclear. This CDR3 is built from 15 residues. The germline V gene encodes CDR1 LGHNA and CDR2 YSLEER. V was clipped by 1 base and J by 6 bases, with 15 bases between them. In DNA, the CDR3 is TGCGCCAGCAGCCAAGGGATTCAATTATGGGCTGAAGCTTTCTTT. It yields the protein CASSQGIQLWAEAFF.

The rearrangement joins TRBV19 to TRBJ1-1, with a weak D call TRBD1 (6 bases). Per the germline V gene, CDR1 is LNHDA and CDR2 is SQIVND (reference sequence). Between the trimmed V and J ends, which lost 6 bases and 2 bases, there was a span of 19 bases. The CDR3 totals 16 residues. The CDR3: CASSVRRTDQNTEAFF. DNA of the CDR3: TGTGCCAGTAGCGTCAGAAGGACAGACCAAAACACTGAAGCTTTCTTT. The full variable domain, completed using reference TRBV19 and TRBJ1-1, is DGGITQSPKYLFRKEGQNVTLSCEQNLNHDAMYWYRQDPGQGLRLIYYSQIVNDFQKGDIAEGYSVSREKKESFPLTVTSAQKNPTAFYLCASSVRRTDQNTEAFFGQGTRLTVV.

The V call is TRBV5-4, the J call TRBJ2-1, with D perhaps assigned TRBD1 or TRBD2 (6 bases each). There are 16 residues in the CDR3. The V gene lost 4 bases and the J gene lost 6 bases, with 20 bases spanning the gap. The germline V gene encodes CDR1 SGHNT and CDR2 YYREEE (reference sequence). The CDR3 spells CASSPSSGARGNEQFF. The CDR3, as DNA: TGTGCCAGCAGCCCGTCCTCGGGGGCCCGAGGCAATGAGCAGTTCTTC.

The table lists this clone with a count of one. V is TRBV7-2 and J is TRBJ2-2; D is ambiguous. The CDR3 length is 16 residues. Deletions cut 1 base from V and 2 bases from J, with 11 bases between. Germline V lookup: CDR1 SGHTA, CDR2 FQGNSA. CDR3 residues: CASSLGRLGNTGELFF. The CDR3 DNA is TGTGCCAGCAGCTTAGGCCGGTTAGGTAACACCGGGGAGCTGTTTTTT.

V is TRBV9 and J is TRBJ2-7; maybe TRBD2 (6 bases). Trimming stripped 0 bases from V and 2 bases from J, with 12 bases between. This CDR3 contains 15 residues. Germline CDR1 and CDR2: SGDLS and YYNGEE. The CDR3 region has the DNA TGTGCCAGCAGCGTAGGTGGAGGGGCGGCCTACGAGCAGTACTTC. It specifies CASSVGGGAAYEQYF. Looking up the rest from reference TRBV9 and TRBJ2-7 gives the full variable domain: DSGVTQTPKHLITATGQRVTLRCSPRSGDLSVYWYQQSLDQGLQFLIQYYNGEERAKGNILERFSAQQFPDLHSELNLSSLELGDSALYFCASSVGGGAAYEQYFGPGTRLTVT.

The chain carries TRBV9 and TRBJ1-3; weak D call: TRBD1 (6 bases). CDR3 length: 15 amino acids. Trimming took 1 base from V and 8 from J, leaving 16 bases between them. Germline V gives CDR1 SGDLS, CDR2 YYNGEE. The CDR3, as DNA: TGTGCCAGCAGCGTAACCCCAGGGGCTCGGGACACCATATATTTT. Its translation: CASSVTPGARDTIYF. The whole variable domain, filled in from reference TRBV9 and TRBJ1-3, reads DSGVTQTPKHLITATGQRVTLRCSPRSGDLSVYWYQQSLDQGLQFLIQYYNGEERAKGNILERFSAQQFPDLHSELNLSSLELGDSALYFCASSVTPGARDTIYFGEGSWLTVV.

The chain has TRBV18 and TRBJ2-5, with 7 bases identical to TRBD1. Germline trimming cut 3 bases from V and 5 bases from J; bases unmatched to any gene: 9. This CDR3 contains 15 residues. Germline values: CDR1 KGHSH, CDR2 LQKENI. CDR3 sequence reads: CASSPKQGTGETQYF. The CDR3 DNA is TGTGCCAGCTCACCGAAACAGGGGACGGGGGAGACCCAGTACTTC.

The chain recombines TRBV5-5 with TRBJ1-2; a weak D match, TRBD1 (5 bases). Per germline, CDR1 SGHKS and CDR2 YYEKEE (reference sequence). V was clipped by 3 bases and J by 8 bases, with 20 bases between them. The CDR3 covers 15 residues. CDR3 amino acids: CASSSQPDPGMGYTF. The CDR3 bases are TGTGCCAGCAGCTCTCAACCAGATCCAGGGATGGGCTACACCTTC.

This clone appeared a few times. The chain uses TRBV30 and TRBJ1-5, with 8 bases lining up with TRBD1. The CDR3 runs to 13 residues. V lost 3 bases to trimming and J lost 6 bases; unmatched junction nucleotides: 4. Germline V lookup: CDR1 GTSNPN, CDR2 SVGIG (reference sequence). The CDR3: CAWRTGVGQPQHF. The DNA of the CDR3 is TGTGCCTGGAGGACAGGGGTGGGTCAGCCCCAGCATTTT. Filled out from reference TRBV30 and TRBJ1-5, the complete variable domain reads SQTIHQWPATLVQPVGSPLSLECTVEGTSNPNLYWYRQAAGRGLQLLFYSVGIGQISSEVPQNLSASRPQDRQFILSSKKLLLSDSGFYLCAWRTGVGQPQHFGDGTRLSIL.

The CDR3 sequence: CASSLFRTGSEPALHF. CDR3 in DNA: TGTGCCAGCAGCTTGTTCCGGACAGGGTCGGAGCCGGCCCTCCACTTT. The gene calls are TRBV5-8 and TRBJ1-6; 8 bases are shared with TRBD1. The CDR3 extends over 16 amino acids. J was trimmed by 14 bases and V by 1 base; bases with no gene match: 14. Germline lookup yields CDR1 SGHTS and CDR2 YDEGEE.

The rearrangement joins TRBV7-6 to TRBJ2-5, with a tentative D call TRBD2 (5 bases). Trimming left V 4 bases short and J 4 bases short, with 10 bases between. CDR1 SGHVS and CDR2 FNYEAQ come from the germline V gene. This CDR3 has 13 residues. Here the CDR3 reads CASSSDLGETQYF. DNA for the CDR3: TGTGCCAGCAGCTCGGACTTGGGAGAGACCCAGTACTTC.

V gene TRBV18 combines with J gene TRBJ1-6; D is uncertain. Trimming shortened V by 3 bases and J by 1 base, and 16 bases separated the two germline ends. CDR1 is KGHSH and CDR2 is LQKENI in the germline V gene. There are 18 residues in the CDR3. CDR3 in amino acids: CASSPPGSRSSYNSPLHF. The CDR3 DNA is TGTGCCAGCTCACCGCCCGGAAGCCGCTCATCCTATAATTCACCCCTCCACTTT.

The J gene is TRBJ1-4, the V gene TRBV7-2, with 7 bases that match TRBD1. V was clipped by 3 bases and J by 7 bases; unmatched bases: 5. CDR1 and CDR2 from the germline V gene are SGHTA and FQGNSA. The CDR3 is made up of 14 amino acids. CDR3 protein: CASSLRQGIEKLFF. CDR3 coding DNA: TGTGCCAGCAGCTTGAGACAGGGAATTGAAAAACTGTTTTTT.

Only one count was recorded for this clone. The V gene is TRBV6-4, the J gene TRBJ2-2, with 15 bases aligning to TRBD2. Germline V CDR1 and CDR2: MRHNA, SNTAGT. V was clipped by 6 bases and J by 7 bases; unmatched bases: 12. The CDR3 has 18 residues. The CDR3 nucleotides are TGTGCCAGCAGCCCCGCGGGACTAGCGGGGGGCTTTAGCGGGGAGCTGTTTTTT. As protein: CASSPAGLAGGFSGELFF.

The chain uses TRBV10-3 and TRBJ2-3; perhaps TRBD2 as D (7 bases). Germline loops: CDR1 ENHRY, CDR2 SYGVKD. Deletions cut 5 bases from V and 2 bases from J, with 11 bases between. This CDR3 is built from 14 residues. The CDR3 sequence: CAISRGAHTDTQYF. DNA for the CDR3: TGTGCCATCAGTCGGGGGGCCCACACAGATACGCAGTATTTT.

The table lists this clone with a count of one. The V gene is TRBV10-3, the J gene TRBJ2-5, with no clear D. Looked up from germline, CDR1 is ENHRY and CDR2 is SYGVKD. The V gene lost 3 bases and the J gene lost 4 bases, with 9 bases spanning the gap. This CDR3 has 13 amino acids. As DNA, the CDR3 is TGTGCCATCAGTGAAGTAGGATTAGAGACCCAGTACTTC. This translates into CAISEVGLETQYF.

This clone was seen a handful of times. V and J are TRBV7-9 and TRBJ1-6; perhaps TRBD1 as D (5 bases). CDR3 size: 15 residues. Trimming removed 5 bases at V and 6 bases at J, with 14 bases between. CDR1 SEHNR and CDR2 FQNEAQ come from the germline V gene (reference sequence). The CDR3 sequence: CASSATGTANSPLHF. Here the CDR3 DNA reads TGTGCCAGCAGCGCCACCGGGACGGCTAATTCACCCCTCCACTTT.

This sequence joins TRBV27 and TRBJ2-3; tentatively, D is TRBD1 or TRBD2 (5 bases each). The CDR3 length is 12 residues. Trimming removed 4 bases at V and 6 bases at J, with 8 bases between. In germline, CDR1 is MNHEY, CDR2 SMNVEV (reference sequence). The CDR3 protein is CASSWGMDTQYF. The CDR3 nucleotides are TGTGCCAGCAGTTGGGGGATGGATACGCAGTATTTT.

The genes are TRBV4-3 and TRBJ1-1; D is unresolved. This CDR3 has 13 residues. Trimming removed 0 bases from V and 1 base from J, with 3 bases in between. The germline CDR1 and CDR2 sequences are LGHNA and YSLEER. CDR3 amino acids: CASSQDRNTEAFF. In nucleotides, the CDR3 is TGCGCCAGCAGCCAAGATCGGAACACTGAAGCTTTCTTT.

The chain recombines TRBV11-2 with TRBJ1-6, with TRBD1 as a possible D gene (5 bases). V was shortened by 4 bases and J by 4 bases, with 11 bases between the two germline ends. This CDR3 comprises 15 residues. Germline CDR1 is SGHAT and CDR2 is FQNNGV. The CDR3 sequence is CASSYVGGYNSPLHF. The DNA for the CDR3 is TGTGCCAGCAGCTACGTCGGGGGTTATAATTCACCCCTCCACTTT.

This chain connects TRBV5-1 to TRBJ1-4; the D gene is possibly TRBD1 (5 bases). CDR3 size: 14 residues. Germline V CDR1 and CDR2: SGHRS, YFSETQ. Trimming left V 4 bases short and J 6 bases short, with 13 bases between. The CDR3 reads CASSPGSIDEKLFF. Here the CDR3 DNA reads TGCGCCAGCAGCCCAGGGAGTATAGATGAAAAACTGTTTTTT.

The genes are TRBV6-5 and TRBJ2-7; TRBD2 is a possible D gene (6 bases). CDR1 is MNHEY and CDR2 is SVGAGI in the germline V gene. V was shortened by 5 bases and J by 1 base, with 15 bases between the two germline ends. The CDR3 is 15 amino acids. The CDR3 coding sequence is TGTGCCAGCAGTAATACCGGGAGCGGATCCTACGAGCAGTACTTC. Translation gives CASSNTGSGSYEQYF.

This chain connects TRBV2 to TRBJ2-5, with 9 nucleotides matching TRBD2. This CDR3 is built from 17 residues. Germline lookup yields CDR1 SNHLY and CDR2 FYNNEI. Losses at the gene ends were 0 bases for V and 1 base for J; bases not matched to a gene: 6. CDR3 coding DNA: TGTGCCAGCAGTGAAGCCGGAAAAGCGGGGGGCCAAGAGACCCAGTACTTC. Its protein is CASSEAGKAGGQETQYF.

The chain carries TRBV5-1 and TRBJ2-1; D may be TRBD1 (5 bases). The CDR3 covers 12 residues. Between the trimmed V and J ends, which lost 2 bases and 9 bases, there was a span of 9 bases. Germline V gene data show CDR1 as SGHRS and CDR2 as YFSETQ. CDR3 residues: CASSLDSPEQFF. As DNA, the CDR3 is TGCGCCAGCAGCTTAGACAGTCCTGAGCAGTTCTTC.